The 30 T cell receptor beta chains in this list originate from one sample, sequenced in a study of long-term antiretroviral therapy in people with HIV (dated 2022 in TCRdb). Sequencing of the TRB variable region was done with the immunoSEQ hsTCRB v3.0 assay at survey level resolution. Not all clones reach the TCRdb copy of this immuneACCESS table, which keeps in-frame sequences only. Checked studies attribute under half of the gap to unresolved V genes and leave the rest unexplained. This sample gives 15,000 to 20,000 clones in total; less than 85% of them show up just once. The ten biggest clones cover nearly 6.5% of the sample. Sequenced here: unsorted PBMCs, sampled at the start of antiretroviral therapy, before treatment. These receptors all come from a man in his late teens or twenties with HIV.

The rearrangement joins TRBV7-6 to TRBJ2-5, with 9 bases matching TRBD2. CDR1 is SGHVS, CDR2 FNYEAQ, per germline. The V segment lost 1 base and the J segment 4 bases; nucleotides outside the gene matches: 4. This CDR3 comprises 15 residues. The CDR3 region has the DNA TGTGCCAGCAGCTTAGAGGTACTAGCGGGAGAGACCCAGTACTTC. Translating gives CASSLEVLAGETQYF. Drawing the rest from reference TRBV7-6 and TRBJ2-5, the complete variable domain is GAGVSQSPRYKVTKRGQDVALRCDPISGHVSLYWYRQALGQGPEFLTYFNYEAQQDKSGLPNDRFSAERPEGSISTLTIQRTEQRDSAMYRCASSLEVLAGETQYFGPGTRLLVL.

The chain is built from TRBV12-2 and TRBJ2-2; whether TRBD1, the table's D call, matches the DNA was not checked. TRBV12-2 is annotated as a pseudogene. The CDR3 is 16 residues long. As DNA, the CDR3 is TGTGCAAGTCGCTTGGGCCATCCTTCAGGCACCGGGGAGCTGTTTTTT. Translation gives CASRLGHPSGTGELFF.

The gene calls are TRBV6-6 and TRBJ1-4, with D hard to call. V was pared by 6 bases and J by 10 bases, with 9 bases between. Germline CDR1 MNHNY, CDR2 SVGAGI (reference sequence). CDR3 size: 11 residues. CDR3 in amino acids: CASSPDGKLFF. The CDR3 bases are TGTGCCAGCAGCCCCGATGGAAAACTGTTTTTT.

The gene calls are TRBV5-4 and TRBJ2-3, with 12 bases matching TRBD2. With 4 bases clipped from V and 4 bases from J, the junction kept 4 bases outside the gene matches. This CDR3 comprises 15 residues. CDR1 is SGHNT, CDR2 YYREEE, per germline (reference sequence). The CDR3 DNA reads TGTGCCAGCAGCGTGACTAGCGGGAGCTCAGATACGCAGTATTTT. Translating gives CASSVTSGSSDTQYF.

This clone is classed as medium-sized (0.01 to 0.1%). The rearrangement uses TRBV19 and TRBJ2-3, with D tentatively TRBD2 (5 bases). This CDR3 contains 15 residues. CDR1 LNHDA and CDR2 SQIVND come from the germline V gene (reference sequence). V lost 0 bases to trimming and J lost 2 bases, with 9 bases between them. In DNA, the CDR3 is TGTGCCAGTAGTATAGAGCGGGCTTACACAGATACGCAGTATTTT. Amino acids: CASSIERAYTDTQYF.

The chain couples TRBV28 to TRBJ2-7; D ambiguous. Germline CDR1 reads MDHEN; CDR2 reads SYDVKM. The CDR3 is 13 amino acids. The V and J ends lost 5 bases and 0 bases respectively, with 8 bases between them. CDR3 nucleotides: TGTGCCAGCAGTCTGGGTTTCTCCTACGAGCAGTACTTC. This encodes CASSLGFSYEQYF. The full variable domain, completed using reference TRBV28 and TRBJ2-7, is DVKVTQSSRYLVKRTGEKVFLECVQDMDHENMFWYRQDPGLGLRLIYFSYDVKMKEKGDIPEGYSVSREKKERFSLILESASTNQTSMYLCASSLGFSYEQYFGPGTRLTVT.

The chain has TRBV19 and TRBJ2-3; 7 bases align to TRBD2. Trimming at V came to 4 bases and at J to 4 bases, leaving 5 bases not matched to a gene. The CDR3 spans 14 residues. CDR1 and CDR2 (germline): LNHDA, SQIVND (reference sequence). CDR3 nucleotide sequence: TGTGCCAGTAGTAAGGCTAGCGGTCCAGATACGCAGTATTTT. Amino acid sequence: CASSKASGPDTQYF.

Relative to its sample, this clone is medium-sized. The chain employs TRBV28 and TRBJ2-7; D may be TRBD1 (6 bases). The CDR3 sequence is 11 residues long. V was shortened by 10 bases and J by 6 bases, with 13 bases between the two germline ends. Germline CDR1 is MDHEN and CDR2 is SYDVKM. CDR3 DNA: TGTGCCACCGCCAGGGGAAGCGAGCAGTACTTC. This codes for CATARGSEQYF.

This rearrangement joins TRBV28 to TRBJ2-7, with a weak D call TRBD2 (6 bases). V was shortened by 5 bases and J by 2 bases, with 16 bases between the two germline ends. Germline assignment: CDR1 MDHEN and CDR2 SYDVKM. CDR3 length: 15 amino acids. CDR3 loop: CASSPRGRGTYEQYF. CDR3 DNA sequence: TGTGCCAGCAGTCCCCGGGGGAGAGGGACCTACGAGCAGTACTTC.

The V and J genes are TRBV27 and TRBJ1-1, with D possibly matching TRBD1 (6 bases). Germline lookup yields CDR1 MNHEY and CDR2 SMNVEV (reference sequence). Trimming stripped 3 bases from V and 4 bases from J, with 21 bases between. CDR3 length equals 17 residues. The CDR3 DNA reads TGTGCCAGCAGTTTTGGGGGAACAGGGCGTTCGGGCACTGAAGCTTTCTTT. Translation: CASSFGGTGRSGTEAFF.

The chain recombines TRBV5-1 with TRBJ1-1, with a tentative D call TRBD1 (5 bases). The V end lost 4 bases, the J end lost 3 bases, and 19 bases lay between the germline ends. The CDR3 runs 16 residues. CDR1 and CDR2 (germline): SGHRS, YFSETQ. The CDR3 region is CASSLSSGEGYTEAFF. The CDR3 DNA sequence: TGCGCCAGCAGCCTCTCCTCGGGGGAAGGTTACACTGAAGCTTTCTTT.

The rearrangement joins TRBV6-6 to TRBJ1-2; TRBD1 matches 8 bases. Losses at the gene ends were 7 bases for V and 6 bases for J; bases not matched to a gene: 7. This CDR3 is built from 13 residues. CDR1 and CDR2 (germline): MNHNY, SVGAGI (reference sequence). CDR3 sequence reads: CASIKDREHGYTF. The CDR3 coding sequence is TGTGCCAGCATCAAGGACAGGGAACATGGCTACACCTTC.

Sample share makes this clone medium-sized. The chain links TRBV5-4 to TRBJ2-7; D not certain. Trimming took off 0 bases at V and 4 bases at J, with 8 bases between the two ends. The CDR3 runs 13 residues. The germline CDR1 and CDR2 sequences are SGHNT and YYREEE (reference sequence). Here the CDR3 DNA reads TGTGCCAGCAGCTTGGCCCCCGGTTACGAGCAGTACTTC. The encoded protein is CASSLAPGYEQYF.

A single count supports this clone. This chain connects TRBV28 to TRBJ2-3, with 14 bases identical to TRBD2. From germline, CDR1 is MDHEN and CDR2 SYDVKM. The CDR3 extends over 16 amino acids. Unmatched junction bases numbered 4, after V lost 5 bases and J lost 3 bases. The CDR3 loop is CASSPGTSGSTDTQYF. The CDR3 region has the DNA TGTGCCAGCAGTCCCGGGACTAGCGGGAGTACAGATACGCAGTATTTT.

This clone is a singleton in its sample. The chain couples TRBV11-2 to TRBJ2-2; D unresolved. This CDR3 is 17 amino acids long. The V gene's germline CDR1 is SGHAT and CDR2 FQNNGV. V shed 5 bases and J shed 0 bases, with 16 bases lying between them. CDR3 sequence (DNA): TGTGCCAGCAGCCCTAGGGTATCAGTCACGAACACCGGGGAGCTGTTTTTT. Protein sequence: CASSPRVSVTNTGELFF.

This clone was found once. V gene TRBV7-9 combines with J gene TRBJ2-2; D uncertain. Deletions cut 0 bases from V and 4 bases from J, with 6 bases between. Looked up from germline, CDR1 is SEHNR and CDR2 is FQNEAQ (reference sequence). The CDR3 runs 14 residues. CDR3 region: CASSLASITGELFF. In DNA form, the CDR3 reads TGTGCCAGCAGCTTAGCAAGCATCACCGGGGAGCTGTTTTTT. Drawing the rest from reference TRBV7-9 and TRBJ2-2, the complete variable domain is DTGVSQNPRHKITKRGQNVTFRCDPISEHNRLYWYRQTLGQGPEFLTYFQNEAQLEKSRLLSDRFSAERPKGSFSTLEIQRTEQGDSAMYLCASSLASITGELFFGEGSRLTVL.

The chain has TRBV7-7 and TRBJ2-7; possibly TRBD1 or TRBD2 for D (5 bases each). The germline CDR1 and CDR2 sequences are SSHAT and FNYEAQ (reference sequence). The V and J ends lost 6 bases and 6 bases respectively, with 15 bases between them. The length of the CDR3 is 13 residues. The DNA of the CDR3 is TGTGCCAGCAGTCCCCTAGGGGCGGGCGAGCAGTACTTC. Its protein product is CASSPLGAGEQYF.

A word on this clone: The same CDR3 can be traced to other DNA sequences in this sample. The chain recombines TRBV7-9 with TRBJ2-7; D is undetermined. Germline V gene lookup returns CDR1 SEHNR and CDR2 FQNEAQ (reference sequence). The CDR3 spans 13 residues. Between the trimmed V and J ends, which lost 1 base and 7 bases, there was a span of 11 bases. CDR3 loop: CASSLGVGTEQYF. In nucleotides, the CDR3 is TGTGCCAGCAGCTTAGGAGTCGGCACGGAGCAGTACTTC.

The chain couples TRBV12-5 to TRBJ1-5, with D uncertain. V lost 0 bases to trimming and J lost 0 bases, with 18 bases between them. The germline V gene has CDR1 LGHNT and CDR2 FRNRAP. CDR3 length equals 19 residues. CDR3: CASGLVKWASHYSNQPQHF. CDR3 DNA: TGTGCTAGTGGTTTGGTAAAGTGGGCCTCGCATTATAGCAATCAGCCCCAGCATTTT. Combining the CDR3 with reference TRBV12-5 and TRBJ1-5 gives the whole variable domain DARVTQTPRHKVTEMGQEVTMRCQPILGHNTVFWYRQTMMQGLELLAYFRNRAPLDDSGMPKDRFSAEMPDATLATLKIQPSEPRDSAVYFCASGLVKWASHYSNQPQHFGDGTRLSIL.

The chain employs TRBV28 and TRBJ1-3; D unresolved. Germline V gives CDR1 MDHEN, CDR2 SYDVKM. The CDR3 has 15 amino acids. V was pared by 1 base and J by 3 bases, with 10 bases between. The CDR3 region is CASSLLSSSGNTIYF. DNA of the CDR3: TGTGCCAGCAGTTTATTAAGCAGCAGTGGAAACACCATATATTTT. Based on the CDR3 plus reference TRBV28 and TRBJ1-3, the full variable domain is DVKVTQSSRYLVKRTGEKVFLECVQDMDHENMFWYRQDPGLGLRLIYFSYDVKMKEKGDIPEGYSVSREKKERFSLILESASTNQTSMYLCASSLLSSSGNTIYFGEGSWLTVV.

The chain is built from TRBV7-8 and TRBJ2-7; D is unresolved. CDR3 length equals 12 residues. CDR1 and CDR2 from the germline V gene are SGHVS and FQNEAQ. Trimming left V 0 bases short and J 3 bases short, with 3 bases between. The CDR3 reads CASSLAFYEQYF. DNA for the CDR3: TGTGCCAGCAGCTTAGCCTTCTACGAGCAGTACTTC.

This clone has just a few counts. The chain is built from TRBV14 and TRBJ2-7; maybe TRBD2 (6 bases). Looked up from germline, CDR1 is SGHDN and CDR2 is FVKESK. CDR3 length equals 16 residues. V was trimmed by 4 bases and J by 0 bases, leaving 16 bases between them. The CDR3 DNA sequence: TGTGCCAGCAGCCTCGGGGGACCAATGAGCTCCTACGAGCAGTACTTC. Its translation: CASSLGGPMSSYEQYF.

The chain uses TRBV5-1 and TRBJ1-3; 7 nucleotides align to TRBD1. Trimming at V came to 0 bases and at J to 2 bases, leaving 5 bases not matched to a gene. This CDR3 contains 16 residues. Germline loops: CDR1 SGHRS, CDR2 YFSETQ. This CDR3 reads CASSLETTGAGNTIYF. Here the CDR3 DNA reads TGCGCCAGCAGCTTGGAGACCACAGGGGCTGGAAACACCATATATTTT.

The V call is TRBV5-4, the J call TRBJ1-1; 7 bases match TRBD1. Trimming cost V 1 base and J 5 bases; bases outside gene matches: 5. Germline V gene data show CDR1 as SGHNT and CDR2 as YYREEE (reference sequence). The CDR3 covers 14 residues. CDR3 nucleotide sequence: TGTGCCAGCAGCTTGCCGAAACAGGGGACTGAAGCTTTCTTT. It yields the protein CASSLPKQGTEAFF.

This clone was observed a single time. The chain joins TRBV7-2 to TRBJ2-2; no clear D gene. Trimming stripped 5 bases from V and 5 bases from J, with 18 bases between. CDR1 is SGHTA and CDR2 is FQGNSA in the germline V gene. There are 16 residues in the CDR3. The CDR3 region is CASSPSRGLGTGELFF. As DNA, the CDR3 is TGTGCCAGCAGCCCCTCTCGCGGCCTGGGAACCGGGGAGCTGTTTTTT.

The genes are TRBV25-1 and TRBJ1-5; no clear D gene. CDR1 is MGHDK and CDR2 is SYGVNS in the germline V gene. This CDR3 spans 14 amino acids. Trimming shortened V by 1 base and J by 5 bases, and 9 bases separated the two germline ends. The CDR3 protein is CASSELDAHQPQHF. The DNA for the CDR3 is TGTGCCAGCAGTGAATTGGACGCTCATCAGCCCCAGCATTTT.

The chain recombines TRBV5-8 with TRBJ2-1; D ambiguous. The ends were cut back, 5 bases at V and 7 bases at J, with 4 bases in the middle. The CDR3 loop spans 10 amino acids. The V gene's germline CDR1 is SGHTS and CDR2 YDEGEE. CDR3 in amino acids: CASSYNEQFF. CDR3 coding DNA: TGTGCCAGCAGTTATAATGAGCAGTTCTTC.

The CDR3, as DNA: TGTGCCAGCAGCTCCCGCCCGAGCGGGAGGTTCTACGAGCAGTACTTC. Its translation is CASSSRPSGRFYEQYF. J is TRBJ2-7 and V is TRBV11-2, with TRBD2 identical over 9 bases. The ends lost 4 bases at V and 3 bases at J; junction bases unmatched: 10. Germline loops: CDR1 SGHAT, CDR2 FQNNGV. This CDR3 comprises 16 residues. The whole variable domain, filled in from reference TRBV11-2 and TRBJ2-7, reads EAGVAQSPRYKIIEKRQSVAFWCNPISGHATLYWYQQILGQGPKLLIQFQNNGVVDDSQLPKDRFSAERLKGVDSTLKIQPAKLEDSAVYLCASSSRPSGRFYEQYFGPGTRLTVT.

The V gene is TRBV6-5, the J gene TRBJ2-1; 7 nucleotides match TRBD2. CDR1 and CDR2 (germline): MNHEY, SVGAGI. V gave up 2 bases and J gave up 0 bases; unmatched junction bases: 4. This CDR3 is built from 16 residues. CDR3 region: CASSYKLASSYNEQFF. In nucleotides, the CDR3 is TGTGCCAGCAGTTACAAACTAGCGAGCTCCTACAATGAGCAGTTCTTC.

There are a few counts of this clone. The chain employs TRBV18 and TRBJ1-2, with D tentatively TRBD1 (6 bases). Germline assignment: CDR1 KGHSH and CDR2 LQKENI. Trimming stripped 0 bases from V and 3 bases from J, with 17 bases between. The CDR3 extends over 17 amino acids. The DNA for the CDR3 is TGTGCCAGCTCACCACCTGAACGCAAACAGGGATACTATGGCTACACCTTC. Translated: CASSPPERKQGYYGYTF. The whole variable domain, filled in from reference TRBV18 and TRBJ1-2, reads NAGVMQNPRHLVRRRGQEARLRCSPMKGHSHVYWYRQLPEEGLKFMVYLQKENIIDESGMPKERFSAEFPKEGPSILRIQQVVRGDSAAYFCASSPPERKQGYYGYTFGSGTRLTVV.